This entry features one TCR beta chain sequence. Its antigen is not identified. This sample was included in a study of blood T cells in healthy people across ages. PCR was performed a second time for roughly 7 to 12 cycles using a sample-barcoded 5' primer and a J-beta primer mix. Each CDR3 protein is one row after TCRdb ran MiXCR on the 5' RACE reads. The repertoire holds roughly 800,000 distinct CDR3 sequences, with 58% as singletons. General study results and limits: Comparison with aged donors showed that long-lived donors had more naive CD4+ cells and higher diversity. Significant beta diversity loss was already apparent by age roughly 43, declining roughly linearly.

The study recruited healthy Caucasian donors from Russia who were aged about 6 to 100. The clonotype originates from a young man in good health. Specimen: blood.

The CDR3, as DNA: TGTGCCAGCAGGGACAGAGACTCCTACAATGAGCAGTTCTTC. The encoded protein is CASRDRDSYNEQFF. The chain links TRBV12-3 or TRBV12-4 to TRBJ2-1; possibly TRBD1 for D (6 bases). V was trimmed by 6 bases and J by 0 bases, leaving 9 bases between them. The CDR3 covers 14 residues.